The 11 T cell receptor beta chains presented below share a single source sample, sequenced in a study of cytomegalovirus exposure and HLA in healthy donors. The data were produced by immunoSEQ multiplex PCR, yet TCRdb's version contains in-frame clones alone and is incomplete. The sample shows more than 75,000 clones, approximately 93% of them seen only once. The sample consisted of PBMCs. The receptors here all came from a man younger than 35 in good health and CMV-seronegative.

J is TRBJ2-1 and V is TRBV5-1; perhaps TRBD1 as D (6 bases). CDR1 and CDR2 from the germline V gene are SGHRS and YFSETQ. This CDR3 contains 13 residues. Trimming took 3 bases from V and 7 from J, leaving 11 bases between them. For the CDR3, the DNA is TGCGCCAGCAGCTCCGACAGGTCTAATGAGCAGTTCTTC. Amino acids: CASSSDRSNEQFF.

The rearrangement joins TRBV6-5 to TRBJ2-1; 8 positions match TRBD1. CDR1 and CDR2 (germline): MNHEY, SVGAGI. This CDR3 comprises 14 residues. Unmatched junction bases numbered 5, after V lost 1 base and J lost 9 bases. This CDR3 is CASSYLQGASEQFF. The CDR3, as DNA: TGTGCCAGCAGTTACTTGCAGGGGGCGAGTGAGCAGTTCTTC.

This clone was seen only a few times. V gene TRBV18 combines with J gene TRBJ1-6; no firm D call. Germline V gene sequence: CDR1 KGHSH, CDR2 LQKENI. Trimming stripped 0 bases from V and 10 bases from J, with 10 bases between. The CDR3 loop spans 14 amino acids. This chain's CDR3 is CASSPPDTVSPLHF. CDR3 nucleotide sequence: TGTGCCAGCTCACCACCAGACACAGTGTCACCCCTCCACTTT.

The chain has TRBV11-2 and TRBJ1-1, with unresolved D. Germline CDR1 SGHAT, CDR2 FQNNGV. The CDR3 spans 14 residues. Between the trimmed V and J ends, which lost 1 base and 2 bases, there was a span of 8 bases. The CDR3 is CASSLVRGNTEAFF. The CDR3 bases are TGTGCCAGCAGCTTAGTACGGGGAAACACTGAAGCTTTCTTT.

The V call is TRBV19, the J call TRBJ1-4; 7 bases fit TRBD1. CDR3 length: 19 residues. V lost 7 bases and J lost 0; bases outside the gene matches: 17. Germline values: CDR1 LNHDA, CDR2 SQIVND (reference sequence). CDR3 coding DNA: TGTGCCAGTATATCTAAGGGACAGTACAGGCTTGCAACTAATGAAAAACTGTTTTTT. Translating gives CASISKGQYRLATNEKLFF.

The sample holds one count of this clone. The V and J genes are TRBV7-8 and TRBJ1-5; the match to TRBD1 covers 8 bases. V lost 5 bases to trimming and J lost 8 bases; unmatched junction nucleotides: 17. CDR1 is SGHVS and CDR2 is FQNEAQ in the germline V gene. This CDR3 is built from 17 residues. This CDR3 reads CASSPHRGTKKVEPQHF. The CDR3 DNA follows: TGTGCCAGCAGCCCCCACAGGGGGACGAAGAAGGTAGAGCCCCAGCATTTT.

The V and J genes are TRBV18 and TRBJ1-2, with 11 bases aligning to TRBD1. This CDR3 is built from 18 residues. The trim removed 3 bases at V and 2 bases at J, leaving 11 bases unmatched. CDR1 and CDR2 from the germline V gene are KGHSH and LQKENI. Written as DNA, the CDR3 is TGTGCCAGCTCACCTTCTTCCGGACAGGGGGCAGGAAACTATGGCTACACCTTC. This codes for CASSPSSGQGAGNYGYTF.

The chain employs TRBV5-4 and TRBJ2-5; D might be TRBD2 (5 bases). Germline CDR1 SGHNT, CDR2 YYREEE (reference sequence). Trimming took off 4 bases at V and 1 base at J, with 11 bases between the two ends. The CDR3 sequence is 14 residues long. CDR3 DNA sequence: TGTGCCAGCAGCCCCTCGGGGAGCCAAGAGACCCAGTACTTC. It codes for CASSPSGSQETQYF.

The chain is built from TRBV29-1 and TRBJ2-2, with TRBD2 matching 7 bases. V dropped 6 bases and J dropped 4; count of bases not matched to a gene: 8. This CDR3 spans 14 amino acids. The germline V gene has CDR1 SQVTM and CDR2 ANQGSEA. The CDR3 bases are TGCAGCGTGGGGGGGGGAACGGGCACCGGGGAGCTGTTTTTT. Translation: CSVGGGTGTGELFF.

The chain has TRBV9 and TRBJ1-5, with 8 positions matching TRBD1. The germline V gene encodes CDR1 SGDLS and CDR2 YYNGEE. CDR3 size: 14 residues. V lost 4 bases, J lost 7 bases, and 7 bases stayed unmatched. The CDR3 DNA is TGTGCCAGCAGCACGACAGGGGACGGGCAGCCCCAGCATTTT. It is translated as CASSTTGDGQPQHF.

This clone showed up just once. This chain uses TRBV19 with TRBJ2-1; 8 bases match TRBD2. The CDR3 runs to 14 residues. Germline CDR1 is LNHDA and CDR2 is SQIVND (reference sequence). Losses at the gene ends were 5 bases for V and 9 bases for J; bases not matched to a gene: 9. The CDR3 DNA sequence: TGTGCCAGTAGTGCGGGGGGCTTAGGGGGTGAGCAGTTCTTC. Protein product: CASSAGGLGGEQFF.